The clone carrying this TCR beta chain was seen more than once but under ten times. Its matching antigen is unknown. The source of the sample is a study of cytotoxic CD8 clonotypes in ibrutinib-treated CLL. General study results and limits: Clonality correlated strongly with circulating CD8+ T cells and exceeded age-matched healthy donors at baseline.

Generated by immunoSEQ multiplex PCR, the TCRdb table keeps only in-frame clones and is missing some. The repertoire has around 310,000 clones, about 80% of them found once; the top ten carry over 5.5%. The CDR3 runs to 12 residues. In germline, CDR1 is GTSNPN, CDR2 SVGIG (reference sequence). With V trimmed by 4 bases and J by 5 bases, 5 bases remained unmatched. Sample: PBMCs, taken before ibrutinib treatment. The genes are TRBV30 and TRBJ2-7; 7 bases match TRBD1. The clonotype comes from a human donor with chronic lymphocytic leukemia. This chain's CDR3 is CAWNRGQNEQYF. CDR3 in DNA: TGTGCCTGGAACAGGGGTCAAAACGAGCAGTACTTC.